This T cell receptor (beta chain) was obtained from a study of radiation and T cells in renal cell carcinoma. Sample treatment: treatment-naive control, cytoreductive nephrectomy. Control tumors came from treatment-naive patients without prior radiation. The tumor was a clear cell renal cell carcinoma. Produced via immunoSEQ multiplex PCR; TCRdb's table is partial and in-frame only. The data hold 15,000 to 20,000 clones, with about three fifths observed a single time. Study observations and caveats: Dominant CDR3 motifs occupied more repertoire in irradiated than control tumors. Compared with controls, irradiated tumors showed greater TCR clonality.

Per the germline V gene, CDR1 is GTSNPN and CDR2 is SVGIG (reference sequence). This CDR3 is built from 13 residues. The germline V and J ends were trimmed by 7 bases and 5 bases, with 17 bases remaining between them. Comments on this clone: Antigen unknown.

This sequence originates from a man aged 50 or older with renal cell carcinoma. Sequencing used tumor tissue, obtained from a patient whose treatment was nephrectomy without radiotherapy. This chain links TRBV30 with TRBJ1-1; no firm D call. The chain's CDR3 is CAYSHRGGTEAFF. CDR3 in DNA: TGTGCCTACTCTCATCGGGGAGGAACTGAAGCTTTCTTT.